This T cell receptor (beta chain) comes out of a study of shared clonotypes between healthy human individuals. Study-wide results and caveats: Naive subsets generally had larger estimated richness than memory subsets. Among non-shared clonotypes, generation probabilities were lower than among those shared by all four donors.

V lost 1 base and J 2 bases, leaving 13 bases between the germline ends. This CDR3 contains 16 residues. Germline V CDR1 and CDR2: MGHRA, YSYEKL. When replicate PCRs were run on sorted subsets, they used around 200 ng DNA, about 31,000 T cell genomes. Using immunoSEQ multiplex PCR, the repertoire was profiled, and TCRdb retains in-frame clones only, with some absent. The sample holds about 1.5 million clones, 95% to 97% seen once. Worth noting for this clone: Its specificity is not known.

The receptor's source is a man aged 25 to 45 in good health. Sequencing was carried out using naive CD4+ T cells sorted from blood. Subset defined: CD45RA+ positively selected. The chain joins TRBV4-1 to TRBJ2-3; no reliable D call. The CDR3 sequence is CASSQAPASVTDTQYF. The CDR3, as DNA: TGCGCCAGCAGCCAAGCCCCAGCGTCAGTCACAGATACGCAGTATTTT.